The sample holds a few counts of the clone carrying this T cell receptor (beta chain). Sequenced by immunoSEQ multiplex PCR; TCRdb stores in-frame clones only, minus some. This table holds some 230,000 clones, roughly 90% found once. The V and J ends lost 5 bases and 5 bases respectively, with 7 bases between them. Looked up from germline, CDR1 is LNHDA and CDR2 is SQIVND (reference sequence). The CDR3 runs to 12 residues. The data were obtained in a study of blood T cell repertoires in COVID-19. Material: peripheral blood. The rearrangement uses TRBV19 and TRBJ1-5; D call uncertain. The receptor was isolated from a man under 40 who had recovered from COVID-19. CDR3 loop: CASSFLDQPQHF. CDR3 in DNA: TGTGCCAGTAGTTTCTTAGATCAGCCCCAGCATTTT.